These 24 T cell receptor beta chains came from one sample sequenced in a study of cytomegalovirus exposure and HLA in healthy donors. The PCR had 60 Vbeta and 13 Jbeta primers. Sequenced by immunoSEQ multiplex PCR; TCRdb stores in-frame clones only, minus some. The sample carries some 160,000 clones, around three quarters recorded once. Sequences were obtained from PBMCs. The receptor source for this set is a middle-aged woman in good health and CMV-seronegative.

The chain combines TRBV11-2 with TRBJ2-1; 10 bases line up with TRBD1. Germline V gene sequence: CDR1 SGHAT, CDR2 FQNNGV. CDR3 length: 15 residues. J was trimmed by 10 bases and V by 3 bases; bases with no gene match: 9. The CDR3 DNA reads as TGTGCCAGCAGCTTGACAGGGGGCGGGAAAATCGAGCAGTTCTTC. Translation: CASSLTGGGKIEQFF.

This clone has a handful of counts. The CDR3 DNA reads TGCGCCAGCAGCCAGTGGACATCTCCCACTGAAGCTTTCTTT. It codes for CASSQWTSPTEAFF. The chain uses TRBV4-1 and TRBJ1-1; D is perhaps TRBD1 (5 bases). The germline V and J ends were trimmed by 3 bases and 4 bases, with 12 bases remaining between them. Germline lookup yields CDR1 MGHRA and CDR2 YSYEKL. CDR3 length: 14 amino acids.

The CDR3 DNA reads as TGCAGCGTTGAGGACAGACTACGCACCGGGGAGCTGTTTTTT. Amino acid sequence: CSVEDRLRTGELFF. The chain carries TRBV29-1 and TRBJ2-2; a possible D gene is TRBD1 (6 bases). This CDR3 comprises 14 residues. V was shortened by 3 bases and J by 4 bases, with 12 bases between the two germline ends. Germline V gene lookup returns CDR1 SQVTM and CDR2 ANQGSEA.

This clone was observed a few times. The chain recombines TRBV10-1 with TRBJ1-1; a possible D gene is TRBD1 (6 bases). Deletions cut 7 bases from V and 1 base from J, with 13 bases between. CDR3 length equals 14 residues. Germline lookup yields CDR1 WNHNN and CDR2 SYGVQD (reference sequence). The CDR3: CASTRLGQNTEAFF. Here the CDR3 DNA reads TGCGCCAGCACTCGACTGGGACAGAACACTGAAGCTTTCTTT.

This clone occurred many times. The rearrangement uses TRBV6-4 and TRBJ1-4; 7 bases match TRBD1. The CDR3 covers 15 residues. Per germline, CDR1 MRHNA and CDR2 SNTAGT. V was clipped by 3 bases and J by 7 bases; unmatched bases: 8. DNA of the CDR3: TGTGCCAGCAGTGAAATGACAGGGCAGGGTGAAAAACTGTTTTTT. Translated, it gives CASSEMTGQGEKLFF.

The sample holds a few counts of this clone. The V and J genes are TRBV5-1 and TRBJ2-7, with 12 nucleotides matching TRBD2. In germline, CDR1 is SGHRS, CDR2 YFSETQ. The CDR3 is 15 residues long. V was clipped by 0 bases and J by 4 bases; unmatched bases: 2. This CDR3 reads CASSLVLAGGYEQYF. In DNA, the CDR3 is TGCGCCAGCAGCTTGGTCCTAGCGGGAGGGTACGAGCAGTACTTC.

This chain's CDR3 is CASSPDRDRHEQYF. In nucleotides, the CDR3 is TGTGCCAGTAGCCCGGACAGGGATCGCCACGAGCAGTACTTC. The V and J genes are TRBV19 and TRBJ2-7, with TRBD1 matching over 8 bases. The CDR3 extends over 14 amino acids. V shed 6 bases, J shed 5 bases, and the junction held 9 bases outside the gene matches. Germline values: CDR1 LNHDA, CDR2 SQIVND (reference sequence).

This clone appeared once. The chain couples TRBV5-6 to TRBJ2-2; 7 bases line up with TRBD1. The length of the CDR3 is 13 residues. The germline V gene has CDR1 SGHDT and CDR2 YYEEEE. J was trimmed by 5 bases and V by 7 bases; bases with no gene match: 5. CDR3 sequence (DNA): TGTGCCAGCGACAGGGTGTCAACCGGGGAGCTGTTTTTT. Translated: CASDRVSTGELFF.

The chain uses TRBV29-1 and TRBJ2-1, with 11 nucleotides matching TRBD2. Germline lookup yields CDR1 SQVTM and CDR2 ANQGSEA. The CDR3 sequence is 14 residues long. Losses at the gene ends were 3 bases for V and 7 bases for J; bases not matched to a gene: 5. The CDR3: CSVDRSGGGNEQFF. The CDR3 DNA is TGCAGCGTTGATCGTAGCGGGGGGGGTAATGAGCAGTTCTTC.

This clone was observed a handful of times. This chain links TRBV5-4 with TRBJ2-4; maybe TRBD1 (8 bases). This CDR3 spans 18 amino acids. V lost 4 bases and J lost 3, with 23 bases in between. Germline V gives CDR1 SGHNT, CDR2 YYREEE (reference sequence). This CDR3 is CASSRTGRGVAGKNIQYF. CDR3 nucleotide sequence: TGTGCCAGCAGCAGGACAGGGAGGGGGGTGGCGGGCAAAAACATTCAGTACTTC.

J is TRBJ2-5 and V is TRBV2; D unresolved. CDR3 length: 11 amino acids. Germline V gives CDR1 SNHLY, CDR2 FYNNEI. The V gene lost 4 bases and the J gene lost 3 bases, with 3 bases spanning the gap. The CDR3, as DNA: TGTGCCAGCAGTGTAGAAGAGACCCAGTACTTC. As protein: CASSVEETQYF. Full variable domain (outside the CDR3, taken from reference TRBV2 and TRBJ2-5): EPEVTQTPSHQVTQMGQEVILRCVPISNHLYFYWYRQILGQKVEFLVSFYNNEISEKSEIFDDQFSVERPDGSNFTLKIRSTKLEDSAMYFCASSVEETQYFGPGTRLLVL.

The rearrangement joins TRBV7-8 to TRBJ1-5, with D possibly matching TRBD1 (6 bases). V gave up 6 bases and J gave up 6 bases, with 12 bases separating them. This CDR3 has 13 amino acids. Germline V gene data show CDR1 as SGHVS and CDR2 as FQNEAQ. The DNA of the CDR3 is TGTGCCAGCAGTCCTACAGGGACTCAGCCCCAGCATTTT. It translates to CASSPTGTQPQHF.

The chain is built from TRBV6-1 and TRBJ2-3, with 9 bases that match TRBD2. Trimming took 2 bases from V and 1 from J; bases not matched to a gene: 10. Germline CDR1 is MNHNS and CDR2 is SASEGT. The CDR3 covers 18 residues. The CDR3 DNA reads TGTGCCAGCAGTGAACTCGCGGGGGGGCCTTACGGCACAGATACGCAGTATTTT. The encoded protein is CASSELAGGPYGTDTQYF.

The chain combines TRBV30 with TRBJ1-5; maybe TRBD1 (5 bases). The CDR3 runs to 15 residues. The V gene lost 0 bases and the J gene lost 1 base, with 10 bases spanning the gap. The germline gives CDR1 GTSNPN, CDR2 SVGIG (reference sequence). The CDR3 loop reads CAWSVKGWSNQPQHF. CDR3 DNA: TGTGCCTGGAGTGTGAAGGGGTGGAGCAATCAGCCCCAGCATTTT.

The chain links TRBV5-1 to TRBJ1-3, with 10 bases lining up with TRBD1. This CDR3 contains 17 residues. The V gene's germline CDR1 is SGHRS and CDR2 YFSETQ. The trim removed 4 bases at V and 0 bases at J, leaving 7 bases unmatched. Here the CDR3 reads CASSLGTGEGSGNTIYF. In DNA, the CDR3 is TGCGCCAGCAGCCTAGGGACAGGGGAAGGCTCTGGAAACACCATATATTTT.

The chain joins TRBV27 to TRBJ2-3; the match to TRBD2 covers 7 bases. In germline, CDR1 is MNHEY, CDR2 SMNVEV (reference sequence). This CDR3 contains 15 residues. With V trimmed by 6 bases and J by 1 base, 7 bases remained unmatched. CDR3 in amino acids: CASRGGLGGTDTQYF. The CDR3 coding sequence is TGTGCCAGCAGGGGGGGGTTGGGGGGCACAGATACGCAGTATTTT.

The rearrangement joins TRBV11-2 to TRBJ1-1; D is possibly TRBD1 (5 bases). This CDR3 contains 14 residues. V gave up 5 bases and J gave up 6 bases, with 16 bases separating them. Germline V gene data show CDR1 as SGHAT and CDR2 as FQNNGV. This CDR3 reads CASSISPAGAEAFF. The CDR3 DNA follows: TGTGCCAGCAGCATCAGCCCGGCGGGGGCTGAAGCTTTCTTT.

The chain uses TRBV4-1 and TRBJ1-2; D is ambiguous. Germline V gene data show CDR1 as MGHRA and CDR2 as YSYEKL. V shed 1 base and J shed 4 bases, with 19 bases lying between them. This CDR3 has 17 residues. CDR3 sequence: CASSQAGVRSYGYGYTF. CDR3 in DNA: TGCGCCAGCAGCCAAGCTGGTGTTCGGTCCTACGGCTATGGCTACACCTTC.

The rearrangement links TRBV19 to TRBJ1-1, with no clear D. Per the germline V gene, CDR1 is LNHDA and CDR2 is SQIVND (reference sequence). The V and J ends lost 1 base and 6 bases respectively, with 15 bases between them. The CDR3 extends over 15 amino acids. CDR3 loop: CASSIGDNRGPEAFF. The CDR3 DNA sequence: TGTGCCAGTAGTATAGGAGACAATCGGGGTCCTGAAGCTTTCTTT.

The genes are TRBV4-1 and TRBJ2-7, with TRBD2 matching 10 bases. The CDR3 has 15 amino acids. Germline V lookup: CDR1 MGHRA, CDR2 YSYEKL. Unmatched junction bases numbered 6, after V lost 4 bases and J lost 3 bases. The CDR3 reads CASSLLTSGNYEQYF. In nucleotides, the CDR3 is TGCGCCAGCAGCCTCCTAACTAGCGGGAACTACGAGCAGTACTTC.

The chain joins TRBV11-1 to TRBJ2-7; 11 bases align to TRBD2. Germline V gives CDR1 SGHAT, CDR2 FQDESV (reference sequence). The CDR3 is made up of 16 amino acids. V was clipped by 5 bases and J by 1 base; unmatched bases: 7. CDR3 residues: CASSLGLAGLSYEQYF. The CDR3 DNA reads as TGTGCCAGCAGCCTAGGACTAGCGGGCCTATCCTACGAGCAGTACTTC.

This clone was recorded at least ten times. The chain carries TRBV19 and TRBJ2-1, with 7 bases identical to TRBD1. The ends lost 4 bases at V and 5 bases at J; junction bases unmatched: 5. This CDR3 has 14 residues. Germline CDR1 and CDR2: LNHDA and SQIVND (reference sequence). CDR3 protein: CASSKQGWDNEQFF. The CDR3 DNA is TGTGCCAGTAGTAAACAGGGGTGGGACAATGAGCAGTTCTTC. Full variable domain (remainder filled in from reference TRBV19 and TRBJ2-1): DGGITQSPKYLFRKEGQNVTLSCEQNLNHDAMYWYRQDPGQGLRLIYYSQIVNDFQKGDIAEGYSVSREKKESFPLTVTSAQKNPTAFYLCASSKQGWDNEQFFGPGTRLTVL.

This sequence joins TRBV9 and TRBJ2-7; TRBD2 matches 10 bases. Germline V lookup: CDR1 SGDLS, CDR2 YYNGEE. J was trimmed by 4 bases and V by 3 bases; bases with no gene match: 7. The CDR3 is 15 residues long. The CDR3 DNA sequence: TGTGCCAGCAGCGCCTTCTCTAGCGGGGGATACGAGCAGTACTTC. The encoded protein is CASSAFSSGGYEQYF.

This clone was observed a single time. The V gene is TRBV4-1, the J gene TRBJ2-1; TRBD2 matches at 7 bases. The germline gives CDR1 MGHRA, CDR2 YSYEKL. V gave up 1 base and J gave up 7 bases; unmatched junction bases: 7. This CDR3 has 15 amino acids. CDR3 loop: CASSQGVAGVNEQFF. DNA of the CDR3: TGCGCCAGCAGCCAAGGAGTGGCGGGAGTGAATGAGCAGTTCTTC.